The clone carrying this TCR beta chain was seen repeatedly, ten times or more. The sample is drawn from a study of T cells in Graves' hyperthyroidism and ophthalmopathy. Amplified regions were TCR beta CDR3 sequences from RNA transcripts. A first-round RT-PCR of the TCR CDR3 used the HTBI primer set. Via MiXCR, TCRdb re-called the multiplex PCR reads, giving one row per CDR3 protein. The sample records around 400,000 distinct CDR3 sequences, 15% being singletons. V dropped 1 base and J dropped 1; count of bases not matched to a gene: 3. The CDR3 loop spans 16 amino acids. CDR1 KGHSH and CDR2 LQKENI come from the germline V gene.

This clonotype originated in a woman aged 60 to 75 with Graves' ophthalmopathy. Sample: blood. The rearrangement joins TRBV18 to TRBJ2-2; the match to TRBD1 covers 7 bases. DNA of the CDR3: TGTGCCAGCTCACCACAGGGGGCGATGAACACCGGGGAGCTGTTTTTT. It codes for CASSPQGAMNTGELFF.